The 31 T cell receptor beta chains in this list originate from one sample, sequenced in a study of cytomegalovirus exposure and HLA in healthy donors (dated by TCRdb to between 2016 and 2019). To prepare the library, the immunoSEQ multiplex PCR assay was applied. For the multiplex PCR, a mixture combining 60 forward primers for TCR Vbeta segments and 13 reverse primers for TCR Jbeta segments was used. TCRdb mirrors the immuneACCESS table, restricted to in-frame sequences. Some clones are absent from its copies; in checked studies, under half trace to an unresolved V gene, and the reason for the others is unknown. The record for this sample contains roughly 120,000 clones. The ten largest clones add up to under 2.5% of the sample. Input material: PBMCs. Every receptor here comes from a man aged 35 to 55 in good health and CMV-seronegative.

The V and J genes are TRBV11-3 and TRBJ2-3; a weak D match, TRBD1 (5 bases). The CDR3 has 16 residues. V shed 5 bases and J shed 0 bases, with 15 bases lying between them. Germline lookup yields CDR1 SGHNT and CDR2 YENEEA. The chain's CDR3 is CASSPDSVASTDTQYF. In nucleotides, the CDR3 is TGTGCCAGCAGCCCAGACAGCGTAGCTAGCACAGATACGCAGTATTTT. Combining the CDR3 with reference TRBV11-3 and TRBJ2-3 gives the whole variable domain EAGVVQSPRYKIIEKKQPVAFWCNPISGHNTLYWYLQNLGQGPELLIRYENEEAVDDSQLPKDRFSAERLKGVDSTLKIQPAELGDSAVYLCASSPDSVASTDTQYFGPGTRLTVL.

The V call is TRBV5-1, the J call TRBJ1-1, with D unclear. This CDR3 has 15 residues. Per germline, CDR1 SGHRS and CDR2 YFSETQ. V was clipped by 0 bases and J by 4 bases, with 13 bases between them. The CDR3: CASSLAALAGTEAFF. The CDR3, as DNA: TGCGCCAGCAGCTTGGCCGCCCTAGCGGGCACTGAAGCTTTCTTT.

The chain has TRBV7-2 and TRBJ2-7; perhaps TRBD2 as D (5 bases). The CDR3 spans 17 residues. CDR1 is SGHTA, CDR2 FQGNSA, per germline. Trimming shortened V by 1 base and J by 6 bases, and 22 bases separated the two germline ends. The CDR3 loop is CASSLDFLAPPDGEQYF. The DNA for the CDR3 is TGTGCCAGCAGCTTAGATTTCCTAGCCCCCCCCGACGGCGAGCAGTACTTC.

The chain employs TRBV6-5 and TRBJ1-1; D call uncertain. V was cut by 5 bases and J by 11 bases, with 21 bases left in between. The germline CDR1 and CDR2 sequences are MNHEY and SVGAGI. CDR3 length: 14 amino acids. DNA of the CDR3: TGTGCCAGCAGTCCCAACGAGGGAGTTTGGGAGGCTTTCTTT. Its protein product is CASSPNEGVWEAFF.

The rearrangement uses TRBV13 and TRBJ2-7; D perhaps matches TRBD2 (6 bases). CDR1 is PRHDT and CDR2 is FYEKMQ in the germline V gene (reference sequence). The V and J ends lost 5 bases and 4 bases respectively, with 15 bases between them. The CDR3 has 14 residues. This chain's CDR3 is CASSPRGGFYEQYF. CDR3 sequence (DNA): TGTGCCAGCAGCCCGCGGGGCGGGTTTTACGAGCAGTACTTC.

The chain is built from TRBV7-2 and TRBJ2-1; no clear D. V lost 2 bases to trimming and J lost 2 bases, with 10 bases between them. The CDR3 totals 15 residues. The germline gives CDR1 SGHTA, CDR2 FQGNSA. This CDR3 is CASSLRRNTYNEQFF. Written as DNA, the CDR3 is TGTGCCAGCAGCTTAAGGCGGAACACCTACAATGAGCAGTTCTTC.

The rearrangement links TRBV11-3 to TRBJ2-1; maybe TRBD2 (5 bases). Germline-derived CDR1 and CDR2 are SGHNT and YENEEA. The V end lost 8 bases, the J end lost 11 bases, and 13 bases lay between the germline ends. The CDR3 has 11 amino acids. CDR3 coding DNA: TGTGCCAGCGGACTCCAGGAGCAGCAGTTCTTC. It specifies CASGLQEQQFF.

The chain employs TRBV28 and TRBJ2-3; D is possibly TRBD2 (6 bases). The CDR3 length is 17 residues. Per the germline V gene, CDR1 is MDHEN and CDR2 is SYDVKM. Deletions cut 8 bases from V and 1 base from J, with 22 bases between. In DNA form, the CDR3 reads TGTGCCAGCTCCCAGAGCTCTGGAGGGTTGGGCACAGATACGCAGTATTTT. It yields the protein CASSQSSGGLGTDTQYF.

The genes are TRBV7-9 and TRBJ2-7; D is uncertain. This CDR3 comprises 12 residues. Germline CDR1 and CDR2: SEHNR and FQNEAQ (reference sequence). V was trimmed by 3 bases and J by 0 bases, leaving 3 bases between them. The CDR3 nucleotides read TGTGCCAGCAGCTTTAACTCCTACGAGCAGTACTTC. Protein: CASSFNSYEQYF.

CDR3 in DNA: TGTGCCAGCAGTCCCGACTCGTACAATGAGCAGTTCTTC. Its protein product is CASSPDSYNEQFF. J is TRBJ2-1 and V is TRBV7-9; unclear D gene. This CDR3 region has 13 residues. Germline lookup yields CDR1 SEHNR and CDR2 FQNEAQ (reference sequence). V was clipped by 6 bases and J by 4 bases, with 10 bases between them.

The rearrangement joins TRBV9 to TRBJ1-6, with D perhaps matching TRBD1 (6 bases). The V and J ends lost 7 bases and 1 base respectively, with 15 bases between them. Germline CDR1 is SGDLS and CDR2 is YYNGEE. The CDR3 is 16 residues long. The CDR3 sequence: CASGGGRMSYNSPLHF. CDR3 in DNA: TGTGCCAGCGGGGGGGGCAGAATGTCCTATAATTCACCCCTCCACTTT.

J is TRBJ2-6 and V is TRBV28, with a weak D call TRBD2 (5 bases). Germline lookup yields CDR1 MDHEN and CDR2 SYDVKM. Trimming stripped 1 base from V and 3 bases from J, with 7 bases between. The CDR3 sequence is 15 residues long. The DNA for the CDR3 is TGTGCCAGCAGTTTATCGGGGATTGGGGCCAACGTCCTGACTTTC. Its translation is CASSLSGIGANVLTF.

The CDR3 here is CASRPGLATSESYNEQFF. The CDR3 DNA follows: TGCGCCAGCCGCCCGGGACTAGCGACTTCAGAGTCCTACAATGAGCAGTTCTTC. The chain carries TRBV5-1 and TRBJ2-1; 10 bases match TRBD2. The germline V gene encodes CDR1 SGHRS and CDR2 YFSETQ. Trimming took 7 bases from V and 1 from J; bases not matched to a gene: 14. The CDR3 length is 18 residues.

The CDR3 region has the DNA TGTGCCAGCAGCCTCCGGCCCATTACAGGGGGACCGGGCGCTGAAGCTTTCTTT. Residues: CASSLRPITGGPGAEAFF. The gene calls are TRBV4-2 and TRBJ1-1; 8 bases fit TRBD1. After removal of 4 bases from V and 6 bases from J, the junction contained 19 bases not matched to a gene. Germline V lookup: CDR1 LGHNA, CDR2 YNFKEQ. The CDR3 is 18 amino acids.

The genes are TRBV10-3 and TRBJ2-7; 11 nucleotides line up with TRBD1. This CDR3 region has 13 residues. Germline V gives CDR1 ENHRY, CDR2 SYGVKD. The V and J ends lost 9 bases and 6 bases, in that order; junction bases with no gene match: 7. CDR3 protein: CAMRGQGAGEQYF. CDR3 DNA sequence: TGTGCCATGCGTGGACAGGGGGCCGGCGAGCAGTACTTC.

This chain joins TRBV5-6 and TRBJ1-1, with a possible D match to TRBD1 (6 bases). Germline lookup yields CDR1 SGHDT and CDR2 YYEEEE. Trimming took 4 bases from V and 5 from J, leaving 24 bases between them. CDR3 length: 17 residues. The CDR3 here is CASSRRGGAKGGTEAFF. The DNA for the CDR3 is TGTGCCAGCAGCAGGAGGGGGGGCGCTAAAGGCGGAACTGAAGCTTTCTTT. Combining the CDR3 with reference TRBV5-6 and TRBJ1-1 gives the whole variable domain DAGVTQSPTHLIKTRGQQVTLRCSPKSGHDTVSWYQQALGQGPQFIFQYYEEEERQRGNFPDRFSGHQFPNYSSELNVNALLLGDSALYLCASSRRGGAKGGTEAFFGQGTRLTVV.

The chain is built from TRBV30 and TRBJ1-3, with a tentative D call TRBD1 (5 bases). The CDR3 totals 14 residues. In germline, CDR1 is GTSNPN, CDR2 SVGIG (reference sequence). V was clipped by 0 bases and J by 4 bases, with 10 bases between them. The CDR3 sequence: CAWSVGVRGNTIYF. In DNA, the CDR3 is TGTGCCTGGAGTGTAGGGGTTCGCGGAAACACCATATATTTT.

CDR3 protein: CAWSVRVNTIYF. CDR3 bases: TGTGCCTGGAGTGTACGGGTGAACACCATATATTTT. J is TRBJ1-3 and V is TRBV30; no reliable D call. The CDR3 sequence is 12 residues long. Trimming removed 0 bases at V and 7 bases at J, with 7 bases between. CDR1 and CDR2 (germline): GTSNPN, SVGIG (reference sequence).

The genes are TRBV13 and TRBJ2-6; D possibly corresponds to TRBD2 (6 bases). V was pared by 2 bases and J by 0 bases, with 14 bases between. The CDR3 runs 18 residues. Looked up from germline, CDR1 is PRHDT and CDR2 is FYEKMQ (reference sequence). The CDR3 loop is CASSLTGSLDSGANVLTF. In nucleotides, the CDR3 is TGTGCCAGCAGCTTAACCGGGAGTTTGGACTCTGGGGCCAACGTCCTGACTTTC.

The genes are TRBV6-5 and TRBJ1-1, with 7 bases lining up with TRBD1. CDR1 and CDR2 from the germline V gene are MNHEY and SVGAGI. CDR3 size: 15 residues. Trimming took 7 bases from V and 0 from J; bases not matched to a gene: 8. The DNA for the CDR3 is TGTGCCAGCAAGAAACCGGGACAGCTGAACACTGAAGCTTTCTTT. This codes for CASKKPGQLNTEAFF.

V and J are TRBV30 and TRBJ1-3, with D possibly matching TRBD1 (5 bases). This CDR3 is built from 14 residues. Trimming took off 5 bases at V and 0 bases at J, with 11 bases between the two ends. CDR1 is GTSNPN, CDR2 SVGIG, per germline (reference sequence). The CDR3 region has the DNA TGTGCCTGGGTGATGGGGGGCTCTGGAAACACCATATATTTT. Residues: CAWVMGGSGNTIYF.

V usage is TRBV5-1 and J usage is TRBJ2-1; 7 nucleotides line up with TRBD2. The CDR3 totals 15 residues. With 3 bases clipped from V and 4 bases from J, the junction kept 7 bases outside the gene matches. In germline, CDR1 is SGHRS, CDR2 YFSETQ. In DNA form, the CDR3 reads TGCGCCAGCAGCTGGGCCGGGACTAATTACAATGAGCAGTTCTTC. Translation gives CASSWAGTNYNEQFF.

The V and J genes are TRBV28 and TRBJ2-3; maybe TRBD1 (5 bases). This CDR3 contains 14 residues. Trimming removed 7 bases from V and 0 bases from J, with 11 bases in between. Germline V gene lookup returns CDR1 MDHEN and CDR2 SYDVKM. The CDR3 sequence is CASIDSPSTDTQYF. In nucleotides, the CDR3 is TGTGCCAGCATCGACAGTCCTAGCACAGATACGCAGTATTTT.

The V and J genes are TRBV6-5 and TRBJ1-1, with TRBD1 matching 11 bases. Trimming cost V 5 bases and J 4 bases; bases outside gene matches: 6. The CDR3 consists of 15 residues. CDR1 and CDR2 (germline): MNHEY, SVGAGI. The CDR3 coding sequence is TGTGCCAGCAGTACCCTGGGACAGGGGGGCACTGAAGCTTTCTTT. Translation: CASSTLGQGGTEAFF.

CDR3 sequence: CASSLGGSGNEQFF. DNA of the CDR3: TGTGCCAGCAGCTTAGGCGGGAGCGGGAATGAGCAGTTCTTC. This chain links TRBV7-3 with TRBJ2-1; 7 nucleotides agree with TRBD2. The CDR3 consists of 14 residues. Germline lookup yields CDR1 SGHTA and CDR2 FQGTGA. Losses at the gene ends were 2 bases for V and 7 bases for J; bases not matched to a gene: 5.

The V gene is TRBV2, the J gene TRBJ1-5; tentative D call: TRBD1 (6 bases). In germline, CDR1 is SNHLY, CDR2 FYNNEI. Trimming left V 5 bases short and J 2 bases short, with 22 bases between. CDR3 length: 18 amino acids. In DNA form, the CDR3 reads TGTGCCAGCAGTAGGGGAGGGGGGAACCTGCTAGGCAATCAGCCCCAGCATTTT. Translation: CASSRGGGNLLGNQPQHF.

As to this clone: Other DNA variants within this sample encode the same CDR3. The genes are TRBV5-1 and TRBJ1-1; D unclear. The V and J ends lost 0 bases and 1 base respectively, with 7 bases between them. The CDR3 is 14 residues long. Germline CDR1 SGHRS, CDR2 YFSETQ. The CDR3 region is CASSLARGNTEAFF. DNA of the CDR3: TGCGCCAGCAGCTTGGCCCGGGGGAACACTGAAGCTTTCTTT. Full variable domain (missing parts from reference TRBV5-1 and TRBJ1-1): KAGVTQTPRYLIKTRGQQVTLSCSPISGHRSVSWYQQTPGQGLQFLFEYFSETQRNKGNFPGRFSGRQFSNSRSEMNVSTLELGDSALYLCASSLARGNTEAFFGQGTRLTVV.

The chain recombines TRBV7-9 with TRBJ1-3, with D possibly being TRBD1 (6 bases). CDR1 SEHNR and CDR2 FQNEAQ come from the germline V gene (reference sequence). CDR3 length: 19 residues. Trimming removed 5 bases at V and 3 bases at J, with 26 bases between. The CDR3 loop is CASSTTSFWGRMDGNTIYF. CDR3 coding DNA: TGTGCCAGCAGCACTACCAGTTTCTGGGGGCGTATGGATGGAAACACCATATATTTT.

V is TRBV2 and J is TRBJ1-2; 8 bases map to TRBD1. The CDR3 loop spans 13 amino acids. Germline trimming cut 5 bases from V and 2 bases from J; bases unmatched to any gene: 1. Germline V gene data show CDR1 as SNHLY and CDR2 as FYNNEI. CDR3 coding DNA: TGTGCCAGCAGTTACAGGGGGAACTATGGCTACACCTTC. Amino acids: CASSYRGNYGYTF.

The chain links TRBV4-3 to TRBJ2-2; TRBD2 matches 10 bases. The CDR3 has 18 residues. The V gene end was trimmed by 0 bases and the J gene end by 6 bases; junction bases not matched to a gene: 10. Germline CDR1 and CDR2: LGHNA and YSLEER. The CDR3 region has the DNA TGCGCCAGCAGCCAAGAAGATCTAGCGGGAGAAGGAGCCGGGGAGCTGTTTTTT. Translating gives CASSQEDLAGEGAGELFF.

As regards this clone: One junction end does not reproduce the germline sequence, and a read error may be involved. The chain has TRBV6-1 and TRBJ2-5, with a tentative D call TRBD2 (6 bases). The CDR3 is 13 amino acids. CDR1 is MNHNS, CDR2 SASEGT, per germline. The CDR3 DNA follows: TGTGCCTGCAGTCGAACAGGAGGGGAGACCCAGTACTTC. It encodes CACSRTGGETQYF.